The rows below give T cell receptor beta chains drawn from one sample of a study of OX40 agonist ivuxolimab in advanced cancers. The table came from immunoSEQ multiplex PCR; TCRdb's copy has only in-frame clones and leaves some out. The data hold some 90,000 clones, with about 89% observed a single time. Here the sequenced sample was CD4+ or CD8+ T cells sorted from blood, taken in a trial of the OX40 agonist ivuxolimab. The receptors here all came from an adult with an advanced solid tumor such as melanoma, head and neck, liver or kidney cancer. Each CDR3 is given with its conserved first and last residue. Fields, in order: J gene, clone size, V gene, D gene, CDR3 DNA, CDR3 protein. D genes are given only for firm matches. Size tells how often a clone was seen (once, few, many) or the class of an expanded clone, and some rows leave it out.

TRBJ2-3 | . | TRBV7-8 | TRBD2 | TGTGCCAGCAGCTCCTTAGCGGGATGGTCAGATACGCAGTATTTT | CASSSLAGWSDTQYF
TRBJ1-2 | once | TRBV11-3 | . | TGTGCCAGCAGCCCGCACAGGAGGGTTAACTATGGCTACACCTTC | CASSPHRRVNYGYTF
TRBJ2-3 | few | TRBV29-1 | TRBD2 | TGCAGCGTTGAAGGTAGCGGGAGGGCCCCAGATACGCAGTATTTT | CSVEGSGRAPDTQYF
TRBJ2-2 | . | TRBV29-1 | TRBD1 | TGCAGCGTTTCGGGACAGGTTGGATATGATACCGGGGAGCTGTTTTTT | CSVSGQVGYDTGELFF
TRBJ1-1 | . | TRBV18 | . | TGTGCCAGCTCACCACCTCAGAGGGCGACTGAAGCTTTCTTT | CASSPPQRATEAFF
TRBJ2-7 | . | TRBV7-3 | TRBD1 | TGTGCCAGCAGCCCCGACAGGGGCAACGAGCAGTACTTC | CASSPDRGNEQYF
TRBJ1-4 | . | TRBV6-4 | . | TGTGCCAGCAGTGAACGAGGAGGGGAGGAAAAACTGTTTTTT | CASSERGGEEKLFF
TRBJ2-1 | few | TRBV19 | TRBD2 | TGTGCCAGTAGTATATCGGCTGGCGGGAGAAATGAGCAGTTCTTC | CASSISAGGRNEQFF
TRBJ1-2 | . | TRBV28 | TRBD1 | TGTGCCAGCACCTTTGACAGGGTGGGCTATGGCTACACCTTC | CASTFDRVGYGYTF
TRBJ2-7 | . | TRBV2 | . | TGTGCCAGCACAGGGGCCGCCTACGAGCAGTACTTC | CASTGAAYEQYF
TRBJ1-4 | . | TRBV15 | . | TGTGCCACCAGCAGAGCATCTGAAAAACTGTTTTTT | CATSRASEKLFF